The 7 T cell receptor beta chains below were found in one sample sequenced in a study of kidney transplant recipient with SARS-CoV-2 infection. TCRdb passed the reads through MiXCR, listing each CDR3 protein once. The repertoire has 200,000 to 300,000 distinct CDR3 sequences, around 26% of them found once; the top ten carry roughly 7%. Sequencing used a blood sample, obtained at baseline and on approximately day 120 from a kidney transplant recipient. All receptors come from a young adult male patient who had COVID-19 and was a kidney transplant recipient. The graft donor may be the source of some T cells.

This clonotype has just a few counts. The chain uses TRBV27 and TRBJ2-4, with 7 nucleotides matching TRBD2. Near its end, the DNA agrees better with TRBJ2-1, so the J call may be wrong. Germline V gene sequence: CDR1 MNHEY, CDR2 SMNVEV (reference sequence). This CDR3 region has 15 residues. CDR3 sequence reads: CASSYVEGGPELQFF. For the CDR3, the DNA is TGTGCCAGCAGTTACGTAGAGGGAGGGCCCGAATTGCAGTTCTTC.

This clonotype was recorded many times. CDR3: CASSLDREGTYEQYF. CDR3 DNA sequence: TGTGCCAGCAGCTTGGACCGGGAGGGGACCTACGAGCAGTACTTC. The chain recombines TRBV5-4 with TRBJ2-7, with TRBD2 matching 8 bases. V shed 0 bases, J shed 2 bases, and the junction held 4 bases outside the gene matches. This CDR3 spans 15 amino acids. Germline CDR1 is SGHNT and CDR2 is YYREEE (reference sequence).

This clonotype has ten or more counts. J is TRBJ2-2 and V is TRBV7-2; D call uncertain. The V end was cut by 5 bases, the J end by 1 base, with 11 bases between. This CDR3 comprises 15 residues. Germline V CDR1 and CDR2: SGHTA, FQGNSA. CDR3 in DNA: TGTGCCAGCAGCCAAGCTAAAGTGAACACCGGGGAGCTGTTTTTT. Amino acids: CASSQAKVNTGELFF.

This clonotype appeared many times. The chain is built from TRBV29-1 and TRBJ2-7; the D gene is possibly TRBD2 (5 bases). This CDR3 comprises 13 residues. Germline lookup yields CDR1 SQVTM and CDR2 ANQGSEA. The germline V and J ends were trimmed by 3 bases and 0 bases, with 9 bases remaining between them. CDR3 bases: TGCAGCGTTGAGGTCGGGAACTCCTACGAGCAGTACTTC. Protein sequence: CSVEVGNSYEQYF.

The gene calls are TRBV8-2 and TRBJ1-2. TRBV8-2 corresponds to a pseudogene. This CDR3 has 16 residues. Written as DNA, the CDR3 is TGTGGCAGTAACCTTTCTGATGGCCGAAAGACCTATGGCTACACCTTC. Encoded protein: CGSNLSDGRKTYGYTF.

This clonotype was recorded a few times. The J gene is TRBJ1-2, the V gene TRBV28, with unresolved D. Germline V gene data show CDR1 as MDHEN and CDR2 as SYDVKM. The CDR3 extends over 16 amino acids. As DNA, the CDR3 is TGTGGCAGTTATGAGTATGATAGCCGAAAGACCTATGGCTACACCTTC. Encoded protein: CGSYEYDSRKTYGYTF.

For this clonotype: A much more abundant neighbour one base away suggests this may be a read error. This rearrangement joins TRBV7-6 to TRBJ1-3; 7 nucleotides match TRBD1. CDR1 and CDR2 from the germline V gene are SGHVS and FNYEAQ. This CDR3 has 15 residues. The CDR3 DNA follows: TGTGCCAGCAGCGTAGGGGGCGTCTCTGGAAACATCATATATTTT. It yields the protein CASSVGGVSGNIIYF.